This T cell receptor beta chain appears in the sequencing data of a study of technical replicates of blood from four donors. Sequencing was performed with immunoSEQ multiplex PCR; in TCRdb, only in-frame clones are kept and a portion is missing. The table records tens of thousands of clones, approximately 83% of them present only once. The CDR3 is 14 residues long. Trimming removed 2 bases from V and 2 bases from J, with 9 bases in between. The V gene's germline CDR1 is MNHNY and CDR2 SVGAGI (reference sequence). The rearrangement links TRBV6-6 to TRBJ1-2, with TRBD1 as a possible D gene (6 bases). This TCR derives from a human donor in good health. Some clones in this sample may be carry-over from other donors' samples. Sequenced material: PBMCs. The CDR3 here is CASSYTTGNYGYTF. CDR3 DNA sequence: TGTGCCAGCAGTTACACCACAGGGAACTATGGCTACACCTTC.